The 24 T cell receptor beta chains listed next were all sequenced from one sample in a study of blood T cells in healthy people across ages. Then a second PCR, running roughly 7 to 11 cycles, was carried out with a sample-barcoded 5' primer and a J-beta primer mix. In TCRdb, the 5' RACE reads were re-called with MiXCR into one record per CDR3 protein. The sample comprises 550,000 to 750,000 distinct CDR3 sequences, roughly 21% of which are singletons, and roughly 3.9% rests with the top ten. Sequencing was carried out using blood. The receptor source for this set is a man between 65 and 85 years old in good health.

The chain combines TRBV10-3 with TRBJ1-2; TRBD1 aligns across 7 bases. This CDR3 contains 13 residues. CDR1 is ENHRY, CDR2 SYGVKD, per germline. Germline trimming cut 7 bases from V and 6 bases from J; bases unmatched to any gene: 8. The CDR3, as DNA: TGTGCCATCACCCTAGACAGGGATGATGGCTACACCTTC. Its translation: CAITLDRDDGYTF.

The chain uses TRBV18 and TRBJ2-1, with D perhaps matching TRBD1 (6 bases). The DNA end is more similar to TRBJ2-5, so the J call may be wrong. The CDR3 covers 15 residues. The germline V gene encodes CDR1 KGHSH and CDR2 LQKENI. CDR3 DNA: TGTGCCAGCTCACCACCGCAGGGGCAAGGGGAGACCCAGTACTTC. Protein sequence: CASSPPQGQGETQYF.

Only a few counts were recorded for this clonotype. The rearrangement uses TRBV5-1 and TRBJ1-4; no firm D call. V lost 4 bases and J lost 3, with 16 bases in between. The CDR3 contains 16 residues. In germline, CDR1 is SGHRS, CDR2 YFSETQ. CDR3 residues: CASSDGSVAANEKLFF. The CDR3 nucleotides read TGCGCCAGCAGCGACGGTTCGGTGGCGGCTAATGAAAAACTGTTTTTT.

This clonotype appeared a few times. The chain combines TRBV14 with TRBJ2-3; D perhaps matches TRBD2 (5 bases). The germline V gene encodes CDR1 SGHDN and CDR2 FVKESK. The V end lost 2 bases, the J end lost 8 bases, and 8 bases lay between the germline ends. This CDR3 spans 12 amino acids. The CDR3 reads CASSQSGGTQYF. The CDR3, as DNA: TGTGCCAGCAGCCAATCTGGAGGTACGCAGTATTTT.

This clonotype occurred a few times. The chain is built from TRBV20-1 and TRBJ2-7; D unclear. Germline CDR1 reads DFQATT; CDR2 reads SNEGSKA (reference sequence). The CDR3 covers 11 residues. Between the trimmed V and J ends, which lost 2 bases and 4 bases, there was a span of 6 bases. CDR3 bases: TGCAGTGCTAGAACCAAGTACGAGCAGTACTTC. It translates to CSARTKYEQYF.

This chain connects TRBV2 to TRBJ2-3, with 8 bases aligning to TRBD2. The CDR3 runs to 12 residues. V shed 3 bases, J shed 14 bases, and the junction held 7 bases outside the gene matches. Germline CDR1 is SNHLY and CDR2 is FYNNEI. CDR3 amino acids: CASSEWGTSRYF. The CDR3 DNA reads TGTGCCAGCAGTGAGTGGGGGACTAGTCGGTATTTT.

The V and J genes are TRBV14 and TRBJ2-7, with 7 nucleotides matching TRBD2. This CDR3 region has 15 residues. Germline CDR1 is SGHDN and CDR2 is FVKESK. V was pared by 5 bases and J by 2 bases, with 9 bases of the junction left unmatched. CDR3 in amino acids: CASSEAGTAPYEQYF. The CDR3 nucleotides are TGTGCCAGCAGCGAAGCGGGGACGGCACCCTACGAGCAGTACTTC.

This clonotype was detected only a few times. One end of the junction fails to match germline, which may point to a read error. As DNA, the CDR3 is TGTGCCACCAGCACAGATACGCAGTATTTT. This codes for CATSTDTQYF. The rearrangement uses TRBV7-2 and TRBJ2-3; no clear D. Germline-derived CDR1 and CDR2 are SGHTA and FQGNSA. The CDR3 is made up of 10 amino acids.

The J gene is TRBJ2-5, the V gene TRBV3-1; D may be TRBD2 (6 bases). The J call may be faulty, since TRBJ2-7 better matches the DNA end. Per germline, CDR1 LGHDT and CDR2 YNNKEL (reference sequence). The CDR3 covers 17 residues. The CDR3 loop is CASSPGLLRASSYEQYF. CDR3 in DNA: TGTGCCAGCAGCCCGGGACTCTTGCGGGCATCCTCCTACGAGCAGTACTTC.

The chain links TRBV20-1 to TRBJ2-5; 12 nucleotides align to TRBD2. Germline V gene sequence: CDR1 DFQATT, CDR2 SNEGSKA (reference sequence). J gave up 4 bases and V 3 bases, and 9 bases lay outside the gene matches. The CDR3 has 16 residues. The chain's CDR3 is CSARDSRLAGVETQYF. CDR3 nucleotide sequence: TGCAGTGCTAGGGACAGTCGACTAGCGGGAGTAGAGACCCAGTACTTC.

There are a few counts of this clonotype. J is TRBJ1-2 and V is TRBV20-1, with D hard to call. Looked up from germline, CDR1 is DFQATT and CDR2 is SNEGSKA (reference sequence). CDR3 length: 10 amino acids. Deletions cut 4 bases from V and 5 bases from J, with 5 bases between. The CDR3 region is CSAISYGYTF. In nucleotides, the CDR3 is TGCAGTGCTATTTCGTATGGCTACACCTTC.

V is TRBV2 and J is TRBJ2-5, with 7 bases fitting TRBD1. This CDR3 has 14 amino acids. Germline-derived CDR1 and CDR2 are SNHLY and FYNNEI. V dropped 3 bases and J dropped 5; count of bases not matched to a gene: 6. The CDR3 sequence: CASSETGLGETQYF. The CDR3 DNA reads TGTGCCAGCAGTGAGACAGGGCTCGGGGAGACCCAGTACTTC.

This chain connects TRBV10-3 to TRBJ2-7; 8 nucleotides agree with TRBD1. The CDR3 consists of 15 residues. The germline V gene encodes CDR1 ENHRY and CDR2 SYGVKD. J was trimmed by 4 bases and V by 0 bases; bases with no gene match: 5. The DNA for the CDR3 is TGTGCCATCAGTGAGTCGACAGGGGCGGAATACGAGCAGTACTTC. Protein sequence: CAISESTGAEYEQYF.

The V call is TRBV6-2 or TRBV6-3, the J call TRBJ2-1; D may be TRBD2 (5 bases). Germline V gives CDR1 MNHEY, CDR2 SVGEGT. The CDR3 totals 13 residues. V was shortened by 5 bases and J by 5 bases, with 10 bases between the two germline ends. DNA of the CDR3: TGTGCCAGCAGTACGGGGTCTAACAATGAGCAGTTCTTC. Amino acids: CASSTGSNNEQFF.

The genes are TRBV29-1 and TRBJ2-2, with a tentative D call TRBD2 (5 bases). The CDR3 is 12 amino acids. Trimming pared 5 bases from V and 7 bases from J, leaving 11 bases between. Germline V gives CDR1 SQVTM, CDR2 ANQGSEA. CDR3: CSVSGSGGELFF. DNA of the CDR3: TGCAGCGTTTCGGGAAGTGGCGGGGAGCTGTTTTTT.

V gene TRBV12-3 or TRBV12-4 combines with J gene TRBJ2-3; 8 positions agree with TRBD1. Trimming took 3 bases from V and 2 from J; bases not matched to a gene: 4. The CDR3 totals 15 residues. CDR3 sequence (DNA): TGTGCCAGCAGTTTTATCAGGGGGCCCACAGATACGCAGTATTTT. Residues: CASSFIRGPTDTQYF.

This clonotype appeared many times. The CDR3 nucleotides are TGCAGCGTTGACCGGACGTCTAGCACAGATACGCAGTATTTT. Its translation is CSVDRTSSTDTQYF. This chain links TRBV29-1 with TRBJ2-3; D unclear. V dropped 3 bases and J dropped 0 bases, with 10 bases sitting between them. This CDR3 has 14 amino acids. Germline assignment: CDR1 SQVTM and CDR2 ANQGSEA.

The rearrangement uses TRBV20-1 and TRBJ2-3, with unresolved D. The CDR3 sequence is 12 residues long. The germline V gene encodes CDR1 DFQATT and CDR2 SNEGSKA (reference sequence). CDR3 coding DNA: TGCAGAGTGGGCACAGACACAGATACGCAGTATTTT. This sequence encodes CRVGTDTDTQYF.

The chain has TRBV29-1 and TRBJ2-7; D unresolved. In germline, CDR1 is SQVTM, CDR2 ANQGSEA. CDR3 size: 10 residues. V lost 5 bases and J lost 7, with 9 bases in between. CDR3 residues: CSVQDLEQYF. The CDR3 coding sequence is TGCAGCGTTCAGGACCTGGAGCAGTACTTC.

V gene TRBV20-1 combines with J gene TRBJ2-5; D uncertain. V gave up 3 bases and J gave up 3 bases, with 26 bases separating them. The CDR3 totals 18 residues. The V gene's germline CDR1 is DFQATT and CDR2 SNEGSKA (reference sequence). The CDR3 DNA reads TGCAGTGCTAGTATCACCCTGAGGCCGACCATACCAGAAGAGACCCAGTACTTC. As protein: CSASITLRPTIPEETQYF.

This clonotype was observed a handful of times. This rearrangement joins TRBV7-9 to TRBJ1-2, with a possible D match to TRBD1 (6 bases). The V end was cut by 5 bases, the J end by 5 bases, with 9 bases between. This CDR3 is built from 12 residues. The germline gives CDR1 SEHNR, CDR2 FQNEAQ (reference sequence). CDR3 coding DNA: TGTGCCAGCAGCCAGGACAGATATGGCTACACCTTC. This encodes CASSQDRYGYTF.

The rearrangement uses TRBV28 and TRBJ2-4, with a possible D match to TRBD2 (5 bases). Germline CDR1 reads MDHEN; CDR2 reads SYDVKM. Trimming took 6 bases from V and 3 from J, leaving 9 bases between them. This CDR3 region has 13 residues. CDR3 sequence (DNA): TGTGCCAGCAGCGAGGGAAGCAAAAACATTCAGTACTTC. Its translation: CASSEGSKNIQYF.

A single count supports this clonotype. The chain uses TRBV5-6 and TRBJ2-7; no clear D gene. The CDR3 extends over 14 amino acids. With 0 bases removed from V and 7 bases from J, the gap between germline ends came to 14 bases. Germline CDR1 is SGHDT and CDR2 is YYEEEE. The chain's CDR3 is CASSLANLIGEQYF. The CDR3 nucleotides are TGTGCCAGCAGCTTGGCCAACCTAATCGGGGAGCAGTACTTC.

This rearrangement joins TRBV12-3 or TRBV12-4 to TRBJ2-7; D gene unclear. The CDR3 is 13 residues long. Trimming removed 3 bases from V and 1 base from J, with 7 bases in between. In DNA, the CDR3 is TGTGCCAGCAGTTTCGAGTCGTCCTACGAGCAGTACTTC. Amino acids: CASSFESSYEQYF.